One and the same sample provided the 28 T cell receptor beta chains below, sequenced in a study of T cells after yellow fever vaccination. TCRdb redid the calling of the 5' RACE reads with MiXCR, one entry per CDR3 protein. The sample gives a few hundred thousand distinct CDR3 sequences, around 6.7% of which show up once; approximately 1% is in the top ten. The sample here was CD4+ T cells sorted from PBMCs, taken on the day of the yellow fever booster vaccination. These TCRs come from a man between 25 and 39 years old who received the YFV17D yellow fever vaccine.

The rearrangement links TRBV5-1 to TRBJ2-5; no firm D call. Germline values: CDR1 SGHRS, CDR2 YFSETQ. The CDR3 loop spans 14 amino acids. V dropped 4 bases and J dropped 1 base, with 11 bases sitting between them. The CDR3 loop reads CASSESTVQETQYF. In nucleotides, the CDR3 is TGCGCCAGCAGCGAATCTACGGTCCAAGAGACCCAGTACTTC.

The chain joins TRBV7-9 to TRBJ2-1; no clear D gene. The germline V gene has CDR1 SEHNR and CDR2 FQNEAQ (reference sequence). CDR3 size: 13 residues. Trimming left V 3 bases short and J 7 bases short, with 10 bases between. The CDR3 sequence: CASSFLRANEQFF. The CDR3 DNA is TGTGCCAGCAGCTTCCTTCGGGCGAATGAGCAGTTCTTC.

The CDR3 sequence is CASSSSGFSTDTQYF. The CDR3 DNA reads as TGTGCCAGCAGCTCTAGCGGGTTTAGCACAGATACGCAGTATTTT. The chain carries TRBV7-9 and TRBJ2-3; TRBD2 matches at 8 bases. CDR3 length equals 15 residues. V dropped 4 bases and J dropped 0; count of bases not matched to a gene: 3. CDR1 SEHNR and CDR2 FQNEAQ come from the germline V gene (reference sequence).

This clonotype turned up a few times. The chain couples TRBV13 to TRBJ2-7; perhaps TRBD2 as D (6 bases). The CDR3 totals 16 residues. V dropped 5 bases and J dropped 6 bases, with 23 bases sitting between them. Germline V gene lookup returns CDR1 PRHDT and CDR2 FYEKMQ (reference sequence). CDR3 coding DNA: TGTGCCAGCAGCCCCCAACACCGGGGGTTACGGGCCGAGCAGTACTTC. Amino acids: CASSPQHRGLRAEQYF.

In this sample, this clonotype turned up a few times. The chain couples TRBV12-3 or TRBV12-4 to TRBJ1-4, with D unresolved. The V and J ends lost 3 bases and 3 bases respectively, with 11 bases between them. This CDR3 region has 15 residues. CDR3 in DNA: TGTGCCAGCAGTTTCGCGGCAACGGCTAATGAAAAACTGTTTTTT. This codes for CASSFAATANEKLFF.

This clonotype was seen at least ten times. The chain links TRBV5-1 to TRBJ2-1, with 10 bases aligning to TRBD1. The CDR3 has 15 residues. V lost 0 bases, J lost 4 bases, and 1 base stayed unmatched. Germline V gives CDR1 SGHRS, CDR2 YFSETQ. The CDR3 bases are TGCGCCAGCAGCTTGGAGGGACAGGGGTACAATGAGCAGTTCTTC. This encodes CASSLEGQGYNEQFF. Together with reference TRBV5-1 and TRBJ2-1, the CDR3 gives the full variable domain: KAGVTQTPRYLIKTRGQQVTLSCSPISGHRSVSWYQQTPGQGLQFLFEYFSETQRNKGNFPGRFSGRQFSNSRSEMNVSTLELGDSALYLCASSLEGQGYNEQFFGPGTRLTVL.

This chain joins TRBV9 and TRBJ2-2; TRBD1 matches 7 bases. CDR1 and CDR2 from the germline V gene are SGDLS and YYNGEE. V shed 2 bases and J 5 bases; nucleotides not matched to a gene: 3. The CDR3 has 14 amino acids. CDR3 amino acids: CASSVEQGTGELFF. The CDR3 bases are TGTGCCAGCAGCGTGGAACAGGGGACCGGGGAGCTGTTTTTT.

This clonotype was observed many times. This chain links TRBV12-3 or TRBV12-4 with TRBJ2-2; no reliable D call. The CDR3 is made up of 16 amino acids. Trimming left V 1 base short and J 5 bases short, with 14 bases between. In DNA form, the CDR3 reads TGTGCCAGCAGTTTAGATCCCCGGCGTTCTACCGGGGAGCTGTTTTTT. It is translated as CASSLDPRRSTGELFF.

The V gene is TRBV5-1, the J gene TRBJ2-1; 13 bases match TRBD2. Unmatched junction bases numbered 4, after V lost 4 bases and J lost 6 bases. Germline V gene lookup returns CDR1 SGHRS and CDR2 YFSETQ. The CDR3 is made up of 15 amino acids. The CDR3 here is CASSNTSGGGNEQFF. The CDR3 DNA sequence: TGCGCCAGCAGCAATACTAGCGGGGGGGGCAATGAGCAGTTCTTC. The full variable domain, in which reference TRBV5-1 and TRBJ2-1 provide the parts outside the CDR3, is KAGVTQTPRYLIKTRGQQVTLSCSPISGHRSVSWYQQTPGQGLQFLFEYFSETQRNKGNFPGRFSGRQFSNSRSEMNVSTLELGDSALYLCASSNTSGGGNEQFFGPGTRLTVL.

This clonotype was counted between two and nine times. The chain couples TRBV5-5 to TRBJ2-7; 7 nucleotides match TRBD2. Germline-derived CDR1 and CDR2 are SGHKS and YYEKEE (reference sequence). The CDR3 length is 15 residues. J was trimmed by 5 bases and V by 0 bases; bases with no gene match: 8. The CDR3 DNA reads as TGTGCCAGCAGCTTGGTTGCGGGAGTCAACCACGAGCAGTACTTC. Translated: CASSLVAGVNHEQYF. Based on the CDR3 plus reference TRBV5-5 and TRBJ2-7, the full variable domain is DAGVTQSPTHLIKTRGQQVTLRCSPISGHKSVSWYQQVLGQGPQFIFQYYEKEERGRGNFPDRFSARQFPNYSSELNVNALLLGDSALYLCASSLVAGVNHEQYFGPGTRLTVT.

This CDR3 is CAISAGLSGNTIYF. CDR3 nucleotides: TGTGCCATCAGTGCAGGGCTTTCTGGAAACACCATATATTTT. This chain links TRBV10-3 with TRBJ1-3; maybe TRBD1 (5 bases). V was cut by 4 bases and J by 1 base, with 8 bases left in between. The CDR3 has 14 amino acids. The V gene's germline CDR1 is ENHRY and CDR2 SYGVKD.

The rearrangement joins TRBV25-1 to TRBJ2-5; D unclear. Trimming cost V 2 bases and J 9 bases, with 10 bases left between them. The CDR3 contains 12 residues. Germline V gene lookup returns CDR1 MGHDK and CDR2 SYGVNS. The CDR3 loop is CASSEANTAQYF. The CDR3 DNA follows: TGTGCCAGCAGTGAAGCAAATACGGCCCAGTACTTC. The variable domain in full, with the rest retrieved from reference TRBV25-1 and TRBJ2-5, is EADIYQTPRYLVIGTGKKITLECSQTMGHDKMYWYQQDPGMELHLIHYSYGVNSTEKGDLSSESTVSRIRTEHFPLTLESARPSHTSQYLCASSEANTAQYFGPGTRLLVL.

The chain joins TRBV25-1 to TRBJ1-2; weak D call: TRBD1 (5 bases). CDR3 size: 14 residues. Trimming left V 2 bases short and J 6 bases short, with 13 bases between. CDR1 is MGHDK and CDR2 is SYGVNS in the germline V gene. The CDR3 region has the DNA TGTGCCAGCAGTGAACTGACCGGGACGAATGGCTACACCTTC. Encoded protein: CASSELTGTNGYTF.

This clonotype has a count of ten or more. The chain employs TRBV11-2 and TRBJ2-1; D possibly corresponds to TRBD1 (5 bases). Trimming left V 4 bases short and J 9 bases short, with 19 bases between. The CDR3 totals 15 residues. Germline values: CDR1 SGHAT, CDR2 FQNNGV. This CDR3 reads CASSSTGLGRGEQFF. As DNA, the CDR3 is TGTGCCAGCAGCTCGACCGGTTTGGGGCGCGGTGAGCAGTTCTTC. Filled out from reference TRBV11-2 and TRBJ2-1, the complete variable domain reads EAGVAQSPRYKIIEKRQSVAFWCNPISGHATLYWYQQILGQGPKLLIQFQNNGVVDDSQLPKDRFSAERLKGVDSTLKIQPAKLEDSAVYLCASSSTGLGRGEQFFGPGTRLTVL.

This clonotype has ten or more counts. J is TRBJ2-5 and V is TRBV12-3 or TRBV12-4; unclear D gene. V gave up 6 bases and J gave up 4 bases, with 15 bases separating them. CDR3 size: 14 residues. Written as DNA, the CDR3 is TGTGCCAGCAGCAAAACAAGGGTAGGAGAGACCCAGTACTTC. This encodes CASSKTRVGETQYF.

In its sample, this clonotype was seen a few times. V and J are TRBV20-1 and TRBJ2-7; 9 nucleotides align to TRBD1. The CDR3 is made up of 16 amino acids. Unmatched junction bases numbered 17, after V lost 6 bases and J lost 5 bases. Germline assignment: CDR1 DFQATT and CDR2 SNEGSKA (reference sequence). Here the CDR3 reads CSANIMNRGRPNEQYF. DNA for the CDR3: TGCAGTGCCAACATAATGAACAGGGGGCGACCTAACGAGCAGTACTTC.

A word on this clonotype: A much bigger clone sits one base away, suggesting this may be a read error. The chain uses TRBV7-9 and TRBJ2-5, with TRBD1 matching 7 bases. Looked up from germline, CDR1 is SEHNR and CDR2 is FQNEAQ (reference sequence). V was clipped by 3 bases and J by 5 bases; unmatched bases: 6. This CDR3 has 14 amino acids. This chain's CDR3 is CASSLGQRHETQYF. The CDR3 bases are TGTGCCAGCAGCTTGGGACAGAGGCACGAGACCCAGTACTTC. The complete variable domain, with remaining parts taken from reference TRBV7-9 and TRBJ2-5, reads DTGVSQNPRHKITKRGQNVTFRCDPISEHNRLYWYRQTLGQGPEFLTYFQNEAQLEKSRLLSDRFSAERPKGSFSTLEIQRTEQGDSAMYLCASSLGQRHETQYFGPGTRLLVL.

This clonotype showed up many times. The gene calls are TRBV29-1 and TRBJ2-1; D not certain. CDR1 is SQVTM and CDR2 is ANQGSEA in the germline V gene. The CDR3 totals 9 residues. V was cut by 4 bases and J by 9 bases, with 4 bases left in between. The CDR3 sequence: CSVGVEQFF. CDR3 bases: TGCAGCGTTGGAGTTGAGCAGTTCTTC.

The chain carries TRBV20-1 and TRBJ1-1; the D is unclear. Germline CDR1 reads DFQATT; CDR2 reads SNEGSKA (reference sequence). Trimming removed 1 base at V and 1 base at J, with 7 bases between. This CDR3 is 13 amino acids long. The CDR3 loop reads CSARGSPNTEAFF. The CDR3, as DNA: TGCAGTGCTAGAGGTAGCCCGAACACTGAAGCTTTCTTT.

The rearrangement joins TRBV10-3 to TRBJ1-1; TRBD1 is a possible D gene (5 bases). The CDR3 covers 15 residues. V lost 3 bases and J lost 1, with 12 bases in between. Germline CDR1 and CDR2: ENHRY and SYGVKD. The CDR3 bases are TGTGCCATCAGTGATTCCTCTGGACAGAACACTGAAGCTTTCTTT. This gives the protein CAISDSSGQNTEAFF.

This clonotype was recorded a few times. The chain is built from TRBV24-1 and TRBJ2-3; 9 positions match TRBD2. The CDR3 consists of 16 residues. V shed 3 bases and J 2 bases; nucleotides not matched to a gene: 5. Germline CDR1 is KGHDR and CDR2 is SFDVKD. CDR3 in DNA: TGTGCCACCAGTGATCCCATAGCGGGAGACACAGATACGCAGTATTTT. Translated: CATSDPIAGDTDTQYF.

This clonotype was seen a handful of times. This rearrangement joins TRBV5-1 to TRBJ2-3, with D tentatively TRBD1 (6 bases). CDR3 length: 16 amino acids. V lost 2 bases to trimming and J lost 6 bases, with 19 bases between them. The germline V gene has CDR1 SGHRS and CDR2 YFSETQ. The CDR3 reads CASSLSGTKQSDTQYF. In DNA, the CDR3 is TGCGCCAGCAGCTTATCCGGGACAAAGCAGTCCGATACGCAGTATTTT.

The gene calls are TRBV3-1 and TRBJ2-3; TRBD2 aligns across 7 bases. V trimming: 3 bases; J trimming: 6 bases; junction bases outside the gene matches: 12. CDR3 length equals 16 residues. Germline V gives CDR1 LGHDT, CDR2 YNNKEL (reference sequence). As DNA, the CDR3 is TGTGCCAGCAGCCACGCCTTAGGTGCGGGAGTCGATACGCAGTATTTT. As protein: CASSHALGAGVDTQYF.

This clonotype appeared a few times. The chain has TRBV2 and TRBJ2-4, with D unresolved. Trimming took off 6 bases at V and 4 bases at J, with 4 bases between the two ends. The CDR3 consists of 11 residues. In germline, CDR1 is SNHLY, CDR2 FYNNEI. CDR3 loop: CASSLKNIQYF. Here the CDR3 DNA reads TGTGCCAGCAGCCTAAAAAACATTCAGTACTTC.

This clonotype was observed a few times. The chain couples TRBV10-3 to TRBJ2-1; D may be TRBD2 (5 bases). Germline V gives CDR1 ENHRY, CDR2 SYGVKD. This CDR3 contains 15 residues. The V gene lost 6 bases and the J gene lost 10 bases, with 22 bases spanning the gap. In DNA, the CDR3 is TGTGCCATCAGCAGGTTTGAGGGAGTCCGAGGGGAGCAGTTCTTC. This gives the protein CAISRFEGVRGEQFF.

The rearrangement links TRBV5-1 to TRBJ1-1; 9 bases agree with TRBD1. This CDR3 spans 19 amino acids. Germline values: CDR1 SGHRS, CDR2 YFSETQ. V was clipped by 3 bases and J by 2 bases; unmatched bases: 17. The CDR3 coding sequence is TGCGCCAGCAGCTCCAAAGATAGGACAGGGGCGTGGGAAAACACTGAAGCTTTCTTT. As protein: CASSSKDRTGAWENTEAFF.

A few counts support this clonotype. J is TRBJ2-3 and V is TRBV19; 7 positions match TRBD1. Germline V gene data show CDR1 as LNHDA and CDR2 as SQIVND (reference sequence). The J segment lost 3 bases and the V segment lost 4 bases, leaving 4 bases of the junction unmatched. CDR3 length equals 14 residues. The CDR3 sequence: CASSNLQGTDTQYF. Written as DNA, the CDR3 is TGTGCCAGTAGTAACCTACAGGGGACAGATACGCAGTATTTT.

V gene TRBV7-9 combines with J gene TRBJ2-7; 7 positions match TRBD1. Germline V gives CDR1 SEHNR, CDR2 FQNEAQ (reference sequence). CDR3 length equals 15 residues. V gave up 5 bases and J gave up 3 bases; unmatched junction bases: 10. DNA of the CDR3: TGTGCCAGCAGCCTAGGACAGGCGGTAGTCTACGAGCAGTACTTC. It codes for CASSLGQAVVYEQYF.